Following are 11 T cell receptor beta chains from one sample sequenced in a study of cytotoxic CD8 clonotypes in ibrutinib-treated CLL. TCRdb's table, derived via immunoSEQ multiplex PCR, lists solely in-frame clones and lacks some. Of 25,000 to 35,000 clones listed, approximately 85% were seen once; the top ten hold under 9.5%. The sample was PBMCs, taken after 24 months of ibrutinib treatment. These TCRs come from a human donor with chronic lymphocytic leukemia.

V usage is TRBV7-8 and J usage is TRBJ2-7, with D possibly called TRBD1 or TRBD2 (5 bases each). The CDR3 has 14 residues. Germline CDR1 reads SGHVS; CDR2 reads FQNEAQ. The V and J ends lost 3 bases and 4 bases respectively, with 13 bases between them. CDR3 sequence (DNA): TGTGCCAGCAGCTTTCAGGGAGCCACTTACGAGCAGTACTTC. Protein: CASSFQGATYEQYF.

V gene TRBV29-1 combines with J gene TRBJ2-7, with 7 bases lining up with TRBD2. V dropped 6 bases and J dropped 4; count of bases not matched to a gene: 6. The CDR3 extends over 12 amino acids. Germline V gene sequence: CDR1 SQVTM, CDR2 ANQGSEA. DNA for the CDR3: TGCAGCGTCCATACCGGGGGGTACGAGCAGTACTTC. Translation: CSVHTGGYEQYF.

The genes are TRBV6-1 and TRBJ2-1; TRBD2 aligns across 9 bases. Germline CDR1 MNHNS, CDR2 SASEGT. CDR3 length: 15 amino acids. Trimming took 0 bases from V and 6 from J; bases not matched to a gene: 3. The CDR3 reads CASSEASGGPNEQFF. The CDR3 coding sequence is TGTGCCAGCAGTGAAGCTAGCGGGGGCCCCAATGAGCAGTTCTTC.

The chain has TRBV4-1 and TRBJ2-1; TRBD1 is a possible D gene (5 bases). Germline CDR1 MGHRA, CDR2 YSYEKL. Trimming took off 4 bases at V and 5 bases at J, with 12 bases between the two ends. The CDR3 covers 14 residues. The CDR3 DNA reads TGCGCCAGCAGCCCCGGACATACCGACAATGAGCAGTTCTTC. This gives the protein CASSPGHTDNEQFF.

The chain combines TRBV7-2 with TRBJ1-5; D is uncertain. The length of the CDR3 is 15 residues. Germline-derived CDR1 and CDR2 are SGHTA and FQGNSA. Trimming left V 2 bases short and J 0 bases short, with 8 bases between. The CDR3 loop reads CASSLMEDSNQPQHF. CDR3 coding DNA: TGTGCCAGCAGCTTAATGGAAGATAGCAATCAGCCCCAGCATTTT.

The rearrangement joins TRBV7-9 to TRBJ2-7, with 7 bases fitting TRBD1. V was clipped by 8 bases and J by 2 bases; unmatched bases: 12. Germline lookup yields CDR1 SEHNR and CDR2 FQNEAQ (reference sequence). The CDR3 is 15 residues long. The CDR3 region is CASVTDRVPPYEQYF. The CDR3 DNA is TGTGCCAGCGTCACAGACAGGGTTCCCCCCTACGAGCAGTACTTC.

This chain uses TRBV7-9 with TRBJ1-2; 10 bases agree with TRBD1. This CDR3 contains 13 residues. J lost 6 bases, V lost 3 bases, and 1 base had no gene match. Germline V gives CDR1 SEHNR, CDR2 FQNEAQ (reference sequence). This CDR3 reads CASSFGQGDGYTF. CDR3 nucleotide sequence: TGTGCCAGCAGCTTCGGACAGGGGGATGGCTACACCTTC.

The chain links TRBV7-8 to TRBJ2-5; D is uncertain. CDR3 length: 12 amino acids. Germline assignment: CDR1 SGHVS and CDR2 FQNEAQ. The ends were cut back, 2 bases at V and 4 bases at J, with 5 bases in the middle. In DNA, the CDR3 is TGTGCCAGCAGCTTACCAGGAGAGACCCAGTACTTC. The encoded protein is CASSLPGETQYF.

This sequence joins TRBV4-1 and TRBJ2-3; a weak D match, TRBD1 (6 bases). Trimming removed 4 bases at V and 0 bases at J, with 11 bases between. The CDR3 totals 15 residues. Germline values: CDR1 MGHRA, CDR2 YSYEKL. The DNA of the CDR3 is TGCGCCAGCAGCCGACAGGTGGGGAGCACAGATACGCAGTATTTT. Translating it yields CASSRQVGSTDTQYF.

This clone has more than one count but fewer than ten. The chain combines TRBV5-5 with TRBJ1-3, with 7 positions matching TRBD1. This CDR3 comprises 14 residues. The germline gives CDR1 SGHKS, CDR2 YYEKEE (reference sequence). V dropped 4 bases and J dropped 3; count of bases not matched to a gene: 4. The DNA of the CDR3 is TGTGCCAGCAGCCCGACAGGGAATGGAAACACCATATATTTT. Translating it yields CASSPTGNGNTIYF.

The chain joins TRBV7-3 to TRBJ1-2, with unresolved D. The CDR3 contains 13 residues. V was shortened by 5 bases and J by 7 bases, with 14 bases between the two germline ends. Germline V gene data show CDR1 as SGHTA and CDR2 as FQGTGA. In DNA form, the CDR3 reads TGTGCCAGCAGCCCATCGGCAGGCGGTGGCTACACCTTC. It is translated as CASSPSAGGGYTF.